The 13 T cell receptor beta chains below come from one sample, sequenced in a study of blood T cell repertoires in COVID-19. TCRdb keeps only in-frame clones here, not all; method: immunoSEQ multiplex PCR. The data show 68,000 or so clones, with roughly 85% seen just once and 35% to 45% held by the top ten. Sequencing was done on a sample of peripheral blood. These receptors were obtained from a human donor in a cohort sampled during active COVID-19.

This rearrangement joins TRBV19 to TRBJ1-6; 7 bases line up with TRBD1. J lost 7 bases, V lost 2 bases, and 2 bases had no gene match. The CDR3 is 14 amino acids. Germline V lookup: CDR1 LNHDA, CDR2 SQIVND (reference sequence). CDR3 residues: CASSIRGPNSPLHF. In nucleotides, the CDR3 is TGTGCCAGTAGTATAAGGGGGCCCAATTCACCCCTCCACTTT.

The chain's CDR3 is CASSPSDRRSNQPQHF. CDR3 bases: TGTGCCAGCAGCCCATCGGACAGGCGTAGCAATCAGCCCCAGCATTTT. The rearrangement uses TRBV5-6 and TRBJ1-5, with TRBD1 matching over 7 bases. Germline CDR1 reads SGHDT; CDR2 reads YYEEEE. Germline trimming cut 4 bases from V and 0 bases from J; bases unmatched to any gene: 7. There are 16 residues in the CDR3.

The chain uses TRBV19 and TRBJ2-1; 8 bases map to TRBD2. The J segment lost 5 bases and the V segment lost 6 bases, leaving 15 bases of the junction unmatched. Germline V gene data show CDR1 as LNHDA and CDR2 as SQIVND (reference sequence). The CDR3 is 17 amino acids. CDR3 sequence (DNA): TGTGCCAGTAGCGCCCTCCCAGGACTAGCCGCACACAATGAGCAGTTCTTC. It encodes CASSALPGLAAHNEQFF.

The chain employs TRBV7-3 and TRBJ2-1; 10 bases agree with TRBD2. CDR1 is SGHTA and CDR2 is FQGTGA in the germline V gene. Germline trimming cut 5 bases from V and 10 bases from J; bases unmatched to any gene: 11. This CDR3 is built from 15 residues. The CDR3 region is CASSNERGGTFEQFF. The CDR3 DNA follows: TGTGCCAGCAGCAACGAGCGGGGGGGCACCTTCGAGCAGTTCTTC. The full variable domain, rest sourced from reference TRBV7-3 and TRBJ2-1, is GAGVSQTPSNKVTEKGKYVELRCDPISGHTALYWYRQSLGQGPEFLIYFQGTGAADDSGLPNDRFFAVRPEGSVSTLKIQRTERGDSAVYLCASSNERGGTFEQFFGPGTRLTVL.

The chain employs TRBV3-1 (or the pseudogene TRBV3-2) and TRBJ2-3, with TRBD2 matching 8 bases. The CDR3 totals 16 residues. Germline V lookup: CDR1 LGHDT, CDR2 YNNKEL (reference sequence). V lost 1 base to trimming and J lost 4 bases; unmatched junction nucleotides: 7. The CDR3 DNA reads as TGTGCCAGCAGCCAAGTAATGGGACTAGGGGCAGATACGCAGTATTTT. Its translation is CASSQVMGLGADTQYF.

The chain is built from TRBV5-1 and TRBJ2-2, with 7 bases matching TRBD1. With V trimmed by 2 bases and J by 0 bases, 4 bases remained unmatched. This CDR3 is built from 16 residues. The V gene's germline CDR1 is SGHRS and CDR2 YFSETQ. This CDR3 reads CASSLSTGTNTGELFF. CDR3 nucleotides: TGCGCCAGCAGCTTATCGACAGGGACGAACACCGGGGAGCTGTTTTTT. Filled out from reference TRBV5-1 and TRBJ2-2, the complete variable domain reads KAGVTQTPRYLIKTRGQQVTLSCSPISGHRSVSWYQQTPGQGLQFLFEYFSETQRNKGNFPGRFSGRQFSNSRSEMNVSTLELGDSALYLCASSLSTGTNTGELFFGEGSRLTVL.

This sequence joins TRBV28 and TRBJ2-6; D may be TRBD2 (6 bases). CDR1 is MDHEN and CDR2 is SYDVKM in the germline V gene. Trimming shortened V by 7 bases and J by 2 bases, and 12 bases separated the two germline ends. This CDR3 spans 15 amino acids. CDR3 residues: CASTLGGAGANVLTF. As DNA, the CDR3 is TGTGCCAGCACTCTTGGAGGGGCTGGGGCCAACGTCCTGACTTTC.

The V gene is TRBV7-7, the J gene TRBJ2-5; 7 nucleotides line up with TRBD2. The germline V gene has CDR1 SSHAT and CDR2 FNYEAQ (reference sequence). The CDR3 contains 17 residues. The ends lost 3 bases at V and 5 bases at J; junction bases unmatched: 15. As DNA, the CDR3 is TGTGCCAGCAGCTTGGGAGGGAATAGGAATGCTCCCGAGACCCAGTACTTC. It yields the protein CASSLGGNRNAPETQYF.

This clone has just a few counts. The genes are TRBV5-6 and TRBJ1-4, with D perhaps matching TRBD1 (5 bases). The CDR3 contains 14 residues. Germline values: CDR1 SGHDT, CDR2 YYEEEE. With 2 bases removed from V and 5 bases from J, the gap between germline ends came to 10 bases. CDR3 amino acids: CASSFRQPNEKLFF. CDR3 bases: TGTGCCAGCAGCTTTCGACAGCCGAATGAAAAACTGTTTTTT.

The chain uses TRBV19 and TRBJ1-5, with unresolved D. CDR1 and CDR2 (germline): LNHDA, SQIVND (reference sequence). The CDR3 extends over 14 amino acids. With 5 bases removed from V and 2 bases from J, the gap between germline ends came to 10 bases. In DNA, the CDR3 is TGTGCCAGTAGTTACGGGTATGGCAATCAGCCCCAGCATTTT. Protein sequence: CASSYGYGNQPQHF.

The chain employs TRBV18 and TRBJ1-4; 7 bases are shared with TRBD1. Per germline, CDR1 KGHSH and CDR2 LQKENI. V was clipped by 6 bases and J by 7 bases; unmatched bases: 11. CDR3 length: 15 residues. CDR3 amino acids: CASSPDRERGEKLFF. For the CDR3, the DNA is TGTGCCAGCTCCCCCGACAGGGAAAGGGGTGAAAAACTGTTTTTT.

CDR3 in DNA: TGTGCCACCAGCAGAGGTATACCGACAGGGGCAACTAATGAAAAACTGTTTTTT. Protein sequence: CATSRGIPTGATNEKLFF. V is TRBV15 and J is TRBJ1-4, with 8 bases fitting TRBD1. Trimming at V came to 1 base and at J to 0 bases, leaving 7 bases not matched to a gene. Germline-derived CDR1 and CDR2 are LNHNV and YYDKDF (reference sequence). This CDR3 has 18 residues.

This chain joins TRBV2 and TRBJ2-2, with 9 bases that match TRBD1. CDR1 and CDR2 from the germline V gene are SNHLY and FYNNEI. CDR3 length: 15 amino acids. Trimming cost V 6 bases and J 1 base; bases outside gene matches: 3. This CDR3 is CASRGQGRNTGELFF. The CDR3 DNA sequence: TGTGCCAGCAGGGGACAGGGACGGAACACCGGGGAGCTGTTTTTT.